The rows below give T cell receptor beta chains drawn from one sample of a study of blood T cell repertoires in COVID-19. The assay was immunoSEQ multiplex PCR, and TCRdb's table has in-frame clones only and misses some. The sample has 90,000 or so clones; roughly 87% are singletons. Material for sequencing was peripheral blood. These TCRs come from a man in his sixties with acute or convalescent COVID-19. Both conserved end residues are part of each CDR3. The order of the fields is J gene, V gene, CDR3 protein.

TRBJ2-3,TRBV6-5,CASKNDYRSDTQYF
TRBJ2-1,TRBV29-1,CSVGAGAGGYSEQFF
TRBJ1-3,TRBV11-2,CASSYNRGTGNTIYF
TRBJ2-7,TRBV3-1/TRBV3-2,CASSSGLQMGEQYF
TRBJ1-5,TRBV5-5,CASSLEGARNQPQHF
TRBJ2-5,TRBV2,CASSESIAAHRETQYF
TRBJ2-1,TRBV3-1/TRBV3-2,CASSQRLAGGANEQFF
TRBJ2-1,TRBV7-3,CASSTLRGSYNEQFF
TRBJ1-1,TRBV11-2,CASRRGWFMNTEAFF
TRBJ2-7,TRBV14,CASSQDPTSGRYEQYF
TRBJ1-2,TRBV15,CATSPGQLPYGYTF
TRBJ1-1,TRBV19,CATRTGGNEAFF
TRBJ2-7,TRBV2,CASKRTGSREQYF
TRBJ2-3,TRBV6-6,CASRQLAGGITQYF
TRBJ2-7,TRBV4-3,CASSPTGGTTYEQYF
TRBJ1-4,TRBV3-1/TRBV3-2,CASSQVGGYDEKLFF
TRBJ2-7,TRBV5-1,CASSSQGRSSYEQYF
TRBJ2-7,TRBV30,CAWSQTQRDHRVYF
TRBJ1-5,TRBV3-1/TRBV3-2,CASSQGPRKQPQHF
TRBJ2-4,TRBV6-5,CASRPPGPKNIQYF
TRBJ2-5,TRBV5-1,CASSFRTGDGETQYF
TRBJ1-5,TRBV28,CASSFRGNNQPQHF
TRBJ2-1,TRBV6-6,CASSSSLGEQFF
TRBJ1-2,TRBV20-1,CSASPLTGYGYTF
TRBJ2-3,TRBV5-1,CASSLSLNGDTQYF
TRBJ2-3,TRBV27,CASSFLWERSTDTQYF
TRBJ1-2,TRBV18,CASSPSFMTGDAGYTF
TRBJ2-1,TRBV3-1/TRBV3-2,CASSQVLAGGKNEQFF
TRBJ2-5,TRBV7-6,CASSLVGGYQETQYF
TRBJ1-5,TRBV5-4,CASSLAGGNQPQHF
TRBJ2-1,TRBV5-4,CASSLNLGNEQFF
TRBJ2-2,TRBV19,CASSRAVLAGGYHFNDGELFF